Below, one TCR beta chain is given with its context. The source of the sample is a study of control samples from healthy donors and cancer patients. TCRdb's copy holds only in-frame clones and misses some; the assay was immunoSEQ multiplex PCR. Of 20,000 to 30,000 clones in the sample, over 75% were seen once. V shed 0 bases and J shed 6 bases, with 1 base lying between them. The CDR3 contains 12 residues. Germline-derived CDR1 and CDR2 are SGHRS and YFSETQ. The TCR was taken from a woman aged 55-69 years with head and neck cancer. The specimen sequenced was PBMCs. This sequence joins TRBV5-1 and TRBJ2-6, with D uncertain. The DNA for the CDR3 is TGCGCCAGCAGCTTGGAGGCCAACGTCCTGACTTTC. Residues: CASSLEANVLTF.